The 14 T cell receptor beta chains below come from one sample, sequenced in a study of OX40 agonist ivuxolimab in advanced cancers. Assay used: immunoSEQ multiplex PCR; TCRdb lists only in-frame clones, some missing. The data contain approximately 76,000 clones, about 91% of them singletons. The material sequenced was CD4+ or CD8+ T cells sorted from blood, taken in a trial of the OX40 agonist ivuxolimab. The receptors here all came from an adult with an advanced solid tumor such as melanoma, head and neck, liver or kidney cancer.

The J gene is TRBJ2-1, the V gene TRBV18; tentatively, D is TRBD2 (5 bases). Per germline, CDR1 KGHSH and CDR2 LQKENI. With 2 bases removed from V and 5 bases from J, the gap between germline ends came to 10 bases. The CDR3 contains 14 residues. The CDR3 DNA sequence: TGTGCCAGCTCACCAACTAACGGGAACAATGAGCAGTTCTTC. This encodes CASSPTNGNNEQFF.

This clone came up a few times. The chain uses TRBV7-2 and TRBJ1-1, with 7 bases that match TRBD1. CDR1 SGHTA and CDR2 FQGNSA come from the germline V gene. V lost 5 bases to trimming and J lost 4 bases; unmatched junction nucleotides: 7. This CDR3 has 14 amino acids. In nucleotides, the CDR3 is TGTGCCAGCAGCCTCGAAGGGGGCCCCACTGAAGCTTTCTTT. Its translation is CASSLEGGPTEAFF. Together with reference TRBV7-2 and TRBJ1-1, the CDR3 gives the full variable domain: GAGVSQSPSNKVTEKGKDVELRCDPISGHTALYWYRQSLGQGLEFLIYFQGNSAPDKSGLPSDRFSAERTGGSVSTLTIQRTQQEDSAVYLCASSLEGGPTEAFFGQGTRLTVV.

The V and J genes are TRBV28 and TRBJ2-1; 9 bases are shared with TRBD2. This CDR3 region has 20 residues. Per germline, CDR1 MDHEN and CDR2 SYDVKM. After removal of 5 bases from V and 0 bases from J, the junction contained 17 bases not matched to a gene. The CDR3 DNA reads as TGTGCCAGCAGTCCCCCCCTAGCGGGGACCGTCCGCAGCTCCTACAATGAGCAGTTCTTC. This translates into CASSPPLAGTVRSSYNEQFF. The whole variable domain, filled in from reference TRBV28 and TRBJ2-1, reads DVKVTQSSRYLVKRTGEKVFLECVQDMDHENMFWYRQDPGLGLRLIYFSYDVKMKEKGDIPEGYSVSREKKERFSLILESASTNQTSMYLCASSPPLAGTVRSSYNEQFFGPGTRLTVL.

This chain joins TRBV4-1 and TRBJ1-6; D not certain. V dropped 1 base and J dropped 0 bases, with 4 bases sitting between them. The CDR3 covers 15 residues. Germline CDR1 is MGHRA and CDR2 is YSYEKL. The CDR3 sequence: CASSQGDSYNSPLHF. DNA for the CDR3: TGCGCCAGCAGCCAAGGGGACTCCTATAATTCACCCCTCCACTTT.

J is TRBJ1-6 and V is TRBV28; D not resolved. The germline CDR1 and CDR2 sequences are MDHEN and SYDVKM. CDR3 length: 13 residues. Trimming left V 3 bases short and J 7 bases short, with 7 bases between. The CDR3 DNA reads as TGTGCCAGCAGTTTCTATGGGAATTCACCCCTCCACTTT. Translated: CASSFYGNSPLHF.

The V and J genes are TRBV6-6 and TRBJ1-3, with D uncertain. This CDR3 has 15 amino acids. V was shortened by 8 bases and J by 0 bases, with 14 bases between the two germline ends. Germline V CDR1 and CDR2: MNHNY, SVGAGI (reference sequence). CDR3 bases: TGTGCCAGCGTTTCGGGCAGGCTCTCTGGAAACACCATATATTTT. The encoded protein is CASVSGRLSGNTIYF.

This chain connects TRBV2 to TRBJ1-3; tentative D call: TRBD1 (5 bases). The CDR3 loop spans 15 amino acids. V was trimmed by 5 bases and J by 2 bases, leaving 13 bases between them. The V gene's germline CDR1 is SNHLY and CDR2 FYNNEI. This CDR3 is CASSIPGSTGNTIYF. The CDR3 nucleotides are TGTGCCAGCAGTATCCCAGGGAGCACTGGAAACACCATATATTTT.

The rearrangement links TRBV7-9 to TRBJ1-4, with D perhaps TRBD1 (6 bases). From germline, CDR1 is SEHNR and CDR2 FQNEAQ (reference sequence). This CDR3 region has 14 residues. Trimming left V 4 bases short and J 10 bases short, with 16 bases between. The DNA for the CDR3 is TGTGCCAGCAGCTCACAGGGTGAAGGCGGAAAACTGTTTTTT. Translation: CASSSQGEGGKLFF.

The rearrangement joins TRBV18 to TRBJ2-3; D may be TRBD1 or TRBD2 (5 bases each). This CDR3 has 14 amino acids. Germline V CDR1 and CDR2: KGHSH, LQKENI. The V gene lost 3 bases and the J gene lost 0 bases, with 7 bases spanning the gap. The CDR3 loop reads CASSPGRSTDTQYF. CDR3 sequence (DNA): TGTGCCAGCTCACCGGGACGGAGCACAGATACGCAGTATTTT.

As regards this clone: One junction end disagrees with the germline gene, perhaps due to a read error. Other DNA sequences in the same sample also yield this CDR3. The chain couples TRBV18 to TRBJ1-6, with D possibly matching TRBD1 (6 bases). There are 15 residues in the CDR3. Germline V gene lookup returns CDR1 KGHSH and CDR2 LQKENI. The CDR3 spells CASSPGQGHNSPLHF. The CDR3 DNA reads TGCGCCAGCTCACCAGGTCAGGGGCATAATTCACCCCTCCACTTT.

V gene TRBV5-1 combines with J gene TRBJ2-3; 8 positions match TRBD1. The V gene's germline CDR1 is SGHRS and CDR2 YFSETQ. V shed 4 bases and J 8 bases; nucleotides not matched to a gene: 15. The CDR3 has 16 residues. CDR3 residues: CASSLATGTGGGTQYF. In DNA form, the CDR3 reads TGCGCCAGCAGCCTGGCGACCGGGACAGGAGGGGGTACGCAGTATTTT.

The rearrangement uses TRBV5-4 and TRBJ2-3; D is unresolved. Trimming cost V 4 bases and J 0 bases, with 6 bases left between them. From germline, CDR1 is SGHNT and CDR2 YYREEE (reference sequence). The CDR3 extends over 13 amino acids. DNA of the CDR3: TGTGCCAGCAGCACTTATAGCACAGATACGCAGTATTTT. Translated: CASSTYSTDTQYF.

The gene calls are TRBV7-9 and TRBJ2-7, with 7 bases matching TRBD1. V lost 4 bases, J lost 0 bases, and 12 bases stayed unmatched. The CDR3 has 17 residues. The germline gives CDR1 SEHNR, CDR2 FQNEAQ (reference sequence). Here the CDR3 DNA reads TGTGCCAGCAGCTCTCAAGCGGAACAGGGGCTCTCCTACGAGCAGTACTTC. Its translation is CASSSQAEQGLSYEQYF.

The chain employs TRBV28 and TRBJ2-3; TRBD2 matches 12 bases. V lost 6 bases to trimming and J lost 2 bases; unmatched junction nucleotides: 18. Germline V CDR1 and CDR2: MDHEN, SYDVKM. The CDR3 sequence is 20 residues long. CDR3 DNA sequence: TGTGCCAGCAGCTCCTTTCGAAGACCAGGACTAGCGGGGAACACAGATACGCAGTATTTT. This codes for CASSSFRRPGLAGNTDTQYF.